The 22 T cell receptor beta chains given below trace back to one sample, sequenced in a study of blood T cells in healthy people across ages. It was with a sample-barcoded 5' primer and a J-beta primer mix that a second PCR of about 6 to 12 cycles was run. TCRdb reanalysed the 5' RACE reads using MiXCR and keeps one entry per CDR3 protein. The table shows over 1,200,000 distinct CDR3 sequences, with around 59% occurring only once. The sample consisted of blood. All receptors derive from a man aged 18 to 30 in good health.

The chain recombines TRBV20-1 with TRBJ2-3, with 8 bases identical to TRBD2. There are 13 residues in the CDR3. J lost 1 base, V lost 6 bases, and 3 bases had no gene match. CDR1 and CDR2 (germline): DFQATT, SNEGSKA (reference sequence). The CDR3 spells CSALTSGTDTQYF. CDR3 sequence (DNA): TGCAGTGCCTTGACTAGCGGCACAGATACGCAGTATTTT.

V usage is TRBV5-7 and J usage is TRBJ2-1; D might be TRBD1 (5 bases). TRBV5-7 is labeled an ORF, and its function is uncertain. The CDR3 totals 15 residues. V lost 2 bases and J 7 bases, leaving 16 bases between the germline ends. The CDR3 sequence: CASSFSGRVGNEQFF. The CDR3 nucleotides are TGTGCCAGCAGCTTTTCCGGCAGGGTAGGGAATGAGCAGTTCTTC.

This clonotype was picked up a small number of times. The chain has TRBV10-3 and TRBJ2-3; no reliable D call. V shed 2 bases and J shed 4 bases, with 4 bases lying between them. The CDR3 runs 12 residues. Germline CDR1 is ENHRY and CDR2 is SYGVKD. CDR3 bases: TGTGCCATCAGTGAGGGCTCAGATACGCAGTATTTT. It is translated as CAISEGSDTQYF.

As DNA, the CDR3 is TGTGCCAGCAGTTACTCGTCTGAGGGAGCCAAAAACATTCAGTACTTC. It codes for CASSYSSEGAKNIQYF. The chain combines TRBV6-6 with TRBJ2-4, with D possibly TRBD2 on 5 matching bases. The CDR3 sequence is 16 residues long. Germline V gene lookup returns CDR1 MNHNY and CDR2 SVGAGI (reference sequence). Trimming removed 0 bases from V and 0 bases from J, with 9 bases in between.

V gene TRBV5-1 combines with J gene TRBJ2-1, with 10 bases aligning to TRBD2. The trim removed 5 bases at V and 10 bases at J, leaving 9 bases unmatched. Germline V gene lookup returns CDR1 SGHRS and CDR2 YFSETQ. CDR3 length: 14 residues. The CDR3 DNA reads as TGCGCCAGCAGACTAGCGGGGCTACCTGGGGAGCAGTTCTTC. Translating gives CASRLAGLPGEQFF.

This clonotype was picked up a small number of times. This sequence joins TRBV6-5 and TRBJ2-1; maybe TRBD1 (6 bases). This CDR3 has 13 residues. V lost 11 bases, J lost 8 bases, and 19 bases lay in between. CDR1 MNHEY and CDR2 SVGAGI come from the germline V gene. For the CDR3, the DNA is TGTGCCGCGGCAGGGGTAAATTTCGATGAGCAGTTCTTC. Translation gives CAAAGVNFDEQFF.

Only a few counts were recorded for this clonotype. The genes are TRBV5-1 and TRBJ1-2, with D unclear. Trimming pared 5 bases from V and 8 bases from J, leaving 13 bases between. The CDR3 spans 12 residues. The germline gives CDR1 SGHRS, CDR2 YFSETQ. The CDR3 is CASRPETSGYTF. Here the CDR3 DNA reads TGCGCCAGCAGGCCGGAGACATCGGGCTACACCTTC.

The chain couples TRBV20-1 to TRBJ1-4; D unresolved. The germline gives CDR1 DFQATT, CDR2 SNEGSKA (reference sequence). This CDR3 region has 13 residues. V gave up 3 bases and J gave up 1 base, with 6 bases separating them. Here the CDR3 reads CSASRRTNEKLFF. As DNA, the CDR3 is TGCAGTGCTAGCAGGCGAACTAATGAAAAACTGTTTTTT.

The chain couples TRBV7-9 to TRBJ1-1; D unresolved. V was shortened by 5 bases and J by 1 base, with 8 bases between the two germline ends. CDR1 SEHNR and CDR2 FQNEAQ come from the germline V gene (reference sequence). The CDR3 consists of 13 residues. For the CDR3, the DNA is TGTGCCAGCAGCGTAGAAGAGAACACTGAAGCTTTCTTT. Protein product: CASSVEENTEAFF. The full variable domain, completed using reference TRBV7-9 and TRBJ1-1, is DTGVSQNPRHKITKRGQNVTFRCDPISEHNRLYWYRQTLGQGPEFLTYFQNEAQLEKSRLLSDRFSAERPKGSFSTLEIQRTEQGDSAMYLCASSVEENTEAFFGQGTRLTVV.

The chain recombines TRBV12-3 or TRBV12-4 with TRBJ2-6, with unresolved D. Trimming took off 8 bases at V and 2 bases at J, with 16 bases between the two ends. This CDR3 is built from 16 residues. This CDR3 reads CASSPALGAGANVLTF. CDR3 nucleotides: TGTGCCAGCTCTCCAGCTCTCGGAGCTGGGGCCAACGTCCTGACTTTC.

This clonotype has only a few counts. The rearrangement joins TRBV3-1 to TRBJ2-7, with D tentatively TRBD2 (6 bases). This CDR3 spans 14 amino acids. From germline, CDR1 is LGHDT and CDR2 YNNKEL (reference sequence). V lost 5 bases, J lost 5 bases, and 16 bases lay in between. The CDR3 sequence is CASSYVGTDHEQYF. DNA of the CDR3: TGTGCCAGCAGCTACGTCGGGACTGATCACGAGCAGTACTTC.

The chain uses TRBV7-2 and TRBJ2-1, with TRBD1 matching over 8 bases. Germline CDR1 and CDR2: SGHTA and FQGNSA. V lost 3 bases, J lost 13 bases, and 11 bases stayed unmatched. This CDR3 contains 14 residues. CDR3 coding DNA: TGTGCCAGCAGCTTCCCCGGACAGGGAGAGACCCAGTTCTTC. This translates into CASSFPGQGETQFF.

V is TRBV27 and J is TRBJ2-4; D is perhaps TRBD1 or TRBD2 (5 bases each). The J call may be incorrect, as the DNA end agrees better with TRBJ2-7. This CDR3 is 15 amino acids long. Germline CDR1 and CDR2: MNHEY and SMNVEV (reference sequence). The CDR3 bases are TGTGCCAGCAGTTTGTCGGGGCTCCTCTACTACGAGCAGTACTTC. Its translation: CASSLSGLLYYEQYF.

A note on this clonotype: At one end, the junction sequence differs from germline, possibly due to a read error. The chain is built from TRBV28 and TRBJ1-1, with no clear D. The CDR3 runs 11 residues. Germline V lookup: CDR1 MDHEN, CDR2 SYDVKM. CDR3 amino acids: CASRFGNRSFF. DNA of the CDR3: TGTGCCAGCCGTTTCGGGAATCGTTCTTTCTTT. The whole variable domain, filled in from reference TRBV28 and TRBJ1-1, reads DVKVTQSSRYLVKRTGEKVFLECVQDMDHENMFWYRQDPGLGLRLIYFSYDVKMKEKGDIPEGYSVSREKKERFSLILESASTNQTSMYLCASRFGNRSFFGQGTRLTVV.

The J gene is TRBJ2-2, the V gene TRBV27, with a tentative D call TRBD1 (6 bases). There are 15 residues in the CDR3. V lost 6 bases, J lost 2 bases, and 13 bases lay in between. Germline CDR1 MNHEY, CDR2 SMNVEV (reference sequence). This CDR3 is CASRGTNLNTGELFF. Here the CDR3 DNA reads TGTGCCAGCAGAGGGACAAATCTTAACACCGGGGAGCTGTTTTTT.

The V call is TRBV6-5, the J call TRBJ1-2; D is uncertain. Per the germline V gene, CDR1 is MNHEY and CDR2 is SVGAGI. V gave up 4 bases and J gave up 6 bases, with 15 bases separating them. CDR3 size: 14 residues. As DNA, the CDR3 is TGTGCCAGCAGTTCGACATGGGTCTTGAATGGCTACACCTTC. The encoded protein is CASSSTWVLNGYTF.

A single count supports this clonotype. The chain combines TRBV27 with TRBJ1-6, with D possibly TRBD1 on 6 matching bases. Trimming cost V 7 bases and J 10 bases, with 14 bases left between them. The CDR3 runs 13 residues. Germline lookup yields CDR1 MNHEY and CDR2 SMNVEV (reference sequence). The CDR3 nucleotides read TGTGCCAGCACTGGAGGGGGGTTATCACCCCTCCACTTT. This encodes CASTGGGLSPLHF.

The chain carries TRBV12-3 or TRBV12-4 and TRBJ2-3, with D perhaps TRBD2 (5 bases). The V end lost 4 bases, the J end lost 5 bases, and 16 bases lay between the germline ends. This CDR3 is built from 15 residues. The CDR3 nucleotides are TGTGCCAGCAGTTCCGGCCAGTGGGAGATAGATACGCAGTATTTT. Protein sequence: CASSSGQWEIDTQYF.

The J gene is TRBJ1-6, the V gene TRBV20-1; TRBD1 might be the D (6 bases). Between the trimmed V and J ends, which lost 4 bases and 5 bases, there was a span of 15 bases. The CDR3 loop spans 15 amino acids. CDR1 is DFQATT and CDR2 is SNEGSKA in the germline V gene (reference sequence). The CDR3 region is CSATSGTRHNSPLHF. The DNA of the CDR3 is TGCAGTGCTACCTCCGGGACAAGGCATAATTCACCCCTCCACTTT.

The rearrangement links TRBV20-1 to TRBJ2-5; D is perhaps TRBD2 (6 bases). The V gene's germline CDR1 is DFQATT and CDR2 SNEGSKA (reference sequence). This CDR3 comprises 14 residues. Trimming took 6 bases from V and 6 from J, leaving 20 bases between them. CDR3 sequence: CSAPTGGNRQTQYF. The CDR3 nucleotides are TGCAGTGCCCCAACCGGGGGAAATAGGCAGACCCAGTACTTC.

This rearrangement joins TRBV6-5 to TRBJ2-5; 7 nucleotides align to TRBD1. Looked up from germline, CDR1 is MNHEY and CDR2 is SVGAGI. V lost 5 bases to trimming and J lost 1 base; unmatched junction nucleotides: 10. This CDR3 is built from 16 residues. The CDR3 loop reads CASSTGTVSPQETQYF. CDR3 in DNA: TGTGCCAGCAGTACCGGGACAGTGAGCCCCCAAGAGACCCAGTACTTC.

V and J are TRBV14 and TRBJ2-4; D is unresolved. Trimming took 1 base from V and 6 from J, leaving 4 bases between them. CDR1 and CDR2 (germline): SGHDN, FVKESK. This CDR3 contains 12 residues. CDR3 region: CASSQASNIQYF. CDR3 DNA sequence: TGTGCCAGCAGCCAAGCTTCAAACATTCAGTACTTC. The entire variable domain, with the rest obtained from reference TRBV14 and TRBJ2-4, is as follows: EAGVTQFPSHSVIEKGQTVTLRCDPISGHDNLYWYRRVMGKEIKFLLHFVKESKQDESGMPNNRFLAERTGGTYSTLKVQPAELEDSGVYFCASSQASNIQYFGAGTRLSVL.